The clone carrying this TCR beta chain has just a few counts. The antigen is undetermined. The data originate from a study of T cell repertoires in cytomegalovirus infection. Looking at the study overall: CMV infection together with matching HLA type was indicated by public TCR beta signatures.

V dropped 7 bases and J dropped 6 bases, with 16 bases sitting between them. Germline lookup yields CDR1 MNHNY and CDR2 SVGAGI (reference sequence). This CDR3 spans 14 amino acids. Broader study findings: The ex vivo response showed dominance by HLA-C-restricted CMV-specific TCR beta clonotypes. CMV carriers having the relevant HLA were flagged by cumulative public TCR beta family frequency.

A single record per CDR3 protein comes from TCRdb applying MiXCR to the reads. The profile shows about 130,000 distinct CDR3 sequences, less than 9.5% of them singletons. The source material was PBMCs. The V and J genes are TRBV6-6 and TRBJ2-1, with D perhaps given as TRBD1 or TRBD2 (5 bases each). This TCR was recovered from a human donor in good health (CMV status not recorded). Some clones in this sample may be carry-over from other donors' samples. CDR3 nucleotide sequence: TGTGCCAGCATCTCCCGTGGGGGAGTCAATGAGCAGTTCTTC. Amino acid sequence: CASISRGGVNEQFF.